Below, one T cell receptor (beta chain) is given with its context. This clonotype was seen only a few times. The antigen this receptor binds is unknown. No much larger clonotype is one base removed from it; base qualities were not supplied. The donors were roughly 40 Caucasian individuals from Russia, aged 6 to 90 years, who were systemically healthy. Approximately 9 milliliters of peripheral blood were collected from each donor into EDTA-treated Vacutainer tubes. Ficoll-Paque density-gradient centrifugation was used to isolate PBMCs, with at least 7 million obtained per sample. Total RNA was extracted from PBMCs with Trizol reagent, with at least 6 micrograms obtained per sample. Naive CD45RAhigh/CD27high T cell percentages were measured by flow cytometry on a PBMC aliquot from every donor. The sample belongs to a study of blood T cells in healthy people across ages (dated by TCRdb to 2015 to 2017). Describing the broader study: In model experiments, template switching captured about one uniquely barcoded TCR beta cDNA molecule for every two T cells. Age-related changes in TCR beta repertoire diversity were measured in the study by deep sequencing normalized with unique cDNA molecular identifiers. Four age groups were formed from the donors: young (average about 17 years), middle-aged (around 41), aged (around 68) and long-lived (approximately 78). To avoid experimental bias, donors of different ages were spread randomly across the sequencing lanes. For two donors (one aged 18 to 30 and one aged 80 or older), the study analyzed two additional independent replicas of 1 million unique cDNA reads from the same blood draw. General conclusions and limits of the study: Donor CMV infection status was unknown, potentially confounding age-related changes in expanded clonotypes. Compared with the aged group, more naive CD4+ T cells, fewer expanded clones and increased TCR diversity were shown by the long-lived group, suggesting age selection. As age increased, observed TCR beta diversity per million T cells dropped in a roughly linear way, and a significant reduction was already evident by age 40. Total diversity estimates from one million sequenced T cells were considered lower bounds and underestimates. Bulk unsorted PBMC profiling prevented conclusive comparison of naive and antigen-experienced compartments. The percentage of naive T cells measured by flow cytometry correlated strongly with observed TCR beta diversity.

Libraries were built with 5' RACE. Sequencing was carried out with an Illumina HiSeq 2500. A second PCR of roughly 7 to 12 cycles was performed with a sample-barcoded 5' primer and a J-beta primer mix. A template-switch 5' adaptor carrying 12 random nucleotides introduced a unique molecular identifier onto each TCR beta cDNA molecule. Each sample yielded at least 2.5 million CDR3-containing paired-end reads. The Mint cDNA synthesis kit, primed by a TRBC-specific oligonucleotide, was used to synthesize first-strand cDNA from all RNA. Following uracil-DNA glycosylase treatment, all cDNA underwent a first 18-cycle PCR with the universal primers M1SS and BC2_uni_R. Per the authors' processing: Each sample was normalized by randomly selecting 1 million high-quality reads, each carrying a distinct molecular identifier. Instead of being binned into consensus sequences, reads that shared molecular identifiers were thrown out. MiTCR, with a Q25 quality threshold and the strictest error-elimination algorithm, was used for CDR3 identification, clonotype clustering and error correction. A nonparametric unseen species model using Euler transformation provided a lower-bound estimate of total TCR beta diversity. Using fastp trimming at Q25 and MiXCR clonotype assembly, TCRdb reanalyzed the public sequencing data and kept in-frame beta chains. Identical CDR3 protein sequences are pooled into one entry, listed with their most common genes and DNA. TCRdb assigned the V and J calls; the authors' analysis was not used. The sample data list about 2 million distinct CDR3 sequences, and about 50% of these were observed just once. Jointly, the top ten make up 2.1% of the sample.

The junction shows trimming of 3 bases on V and 5 bases on J, and the gene matches do not reach 9 bases of it. Taken from cysteine to phenylalanine, the CDR3 has 15 residues. The kept DNA is CDR3 alone, 45 bases in frame from the first base. Based on the germline V gene (reference sequence), the CDR1 and CDR2 sequences are DFQATT and SNEGSKA. This chain joins TRBV20-1 to TRBJ2-5; TRBD2 matches 10 bases in the middle. This receptor was obtained from a middle-aged woman in good health. What was sequenced was blood. At the DNA level, the sequence is TGCAGTGCTAGTATAGCGGGGGGCCCATTCGAGACCCAGTACTTC. Translated, it gives CSASIAGGPFETQYF.